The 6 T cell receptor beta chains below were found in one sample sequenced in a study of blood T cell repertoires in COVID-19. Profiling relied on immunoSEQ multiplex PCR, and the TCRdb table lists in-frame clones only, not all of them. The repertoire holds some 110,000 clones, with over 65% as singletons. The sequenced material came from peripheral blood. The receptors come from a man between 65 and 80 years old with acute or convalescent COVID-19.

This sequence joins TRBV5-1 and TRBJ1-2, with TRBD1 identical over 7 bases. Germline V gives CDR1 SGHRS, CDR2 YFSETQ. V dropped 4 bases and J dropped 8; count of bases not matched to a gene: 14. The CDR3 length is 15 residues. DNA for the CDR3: TGCGCCAGCAGCGCGGAACAGGGGACGACGGGCGGCTACACCTTC. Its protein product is CASSAEQGTTGGYTF.

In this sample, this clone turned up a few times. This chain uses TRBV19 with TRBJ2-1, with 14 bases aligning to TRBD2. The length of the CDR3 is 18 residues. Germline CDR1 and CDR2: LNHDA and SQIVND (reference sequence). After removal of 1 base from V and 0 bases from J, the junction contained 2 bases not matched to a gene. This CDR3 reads CASSIGLAGGSSYNEQFF. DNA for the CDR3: TGTGCCAGTAGTATAGGACTAGCGGGGGGGAGCTCCTACAATGAGCAGTTCTTC.

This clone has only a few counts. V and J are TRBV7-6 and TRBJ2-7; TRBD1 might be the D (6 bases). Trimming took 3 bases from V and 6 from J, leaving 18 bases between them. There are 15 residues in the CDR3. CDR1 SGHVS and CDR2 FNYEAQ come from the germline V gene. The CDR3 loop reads CASSFPSRNRAEQYF. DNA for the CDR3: TGTGCCAGCAGCTTCCCTAGCCGGAACAGGGCCGAGCAGTACTTC.

CDR3 protein: CASTGTGQETQYF. In DNA, the CDR3 is TGTGCCAGCACCGGCACGGGTCAGGAGACCCAGTACTTC. The chain combines TRBV2 with TRBJ2-5; no definite D call. The CDR3 spans 13 residues. V gave up 7 bases and J gave up 5 bases, with 14 bases separating them. Germline CDR1 and CDR2: SNHLY and FYNNEI.

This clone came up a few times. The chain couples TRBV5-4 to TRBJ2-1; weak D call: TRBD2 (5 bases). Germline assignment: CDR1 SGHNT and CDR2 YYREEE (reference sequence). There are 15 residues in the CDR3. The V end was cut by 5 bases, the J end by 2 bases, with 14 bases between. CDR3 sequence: CASRGDYPAYNEQFF. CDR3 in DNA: TGTGCCAGCAGAGGTGACTATCCGGCCTACAATGAGCAGTTCTTC.

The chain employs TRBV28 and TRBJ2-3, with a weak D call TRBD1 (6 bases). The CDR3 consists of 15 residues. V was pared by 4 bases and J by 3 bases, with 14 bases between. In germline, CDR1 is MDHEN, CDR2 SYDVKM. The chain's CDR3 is CASSSLGRGTDTQYF. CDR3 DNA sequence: TGTGCCAGCAGTTCCTTAGGCAGGGGTACAGATACGCAGTATTTT.